These T cell receptor beta chains were read from a single sample in a study of CD8 T cells in acute hepatitis C reinfection. TCRdb's table, derived via immunoSEQ multiplex PCR, lists solely in-frame clones and lacks some. The sample has some 38,000 clones, approximately 87% seen once. Sample: naive CD8+ T cells from PBMCs. The receptors were sampled from a man younger than 45 with chronic hepatitis C. Both conserved end residues are part of each CDR3. A D gene is named only where the DNA matches it firmly. Rows give clone size only sometimes, using once, few, many, or a class for an expanded clone.

d_call: -
j_call: TRBJ2-1
v_call: TRBV11-2
clone_size: -
cdr3_nt: TGTGCCAGCAGCTTCGGACTTTACAATGAGCAGTTCTTC
cdr3_aa: CASSFGLYNEQFF

d_call: -
j_call: TRBJ2-1
v_call: TRBV7-2
clone_size: -
cdr3_nt: TGTGCCAGCAGCTTAGGGACCTCGTTGCATGAGCAGTTCTTC
cdr3_aa: CASSLGTSLHEQFF

d_call: -
j_call: TRBJ1-1
v_call: TRBV19
clone_size: -
cdr3_nt: TGTGCCAGTAGTATAGATCGGGCAGCTTACACTGAAGCTTTCTTT
cdr3_aa: CASSIDRAAYTEAFF

d_call: TRBD1
j_call: TRBJ1-2
v_call: TRBV5-4
clone_size: medium-sized
cdr3_nt: TGTGCCAGCAGCTTGGACAGGGGGCCACTTAACTATGGCTACACCTTC
cdr3_aa: CASSLDRGPLNYGYTF

d_call: -
j_call: TRBJ2-3
v_call: TRBV7-7
clone_size: -
cdr3_nt: TGTGCTAGCAGCTTGGCAGGGCCCACAGATACGCAGTATTTT
cdr3_aa: CASSLAGPTDTQYF

d_call: -
j_call: TRBJ2-7
v_call: TRBV6-5
clone_size: -
cdr3_nt: TGTGCCAGCAGTAACGGCCGGGAGACAAACTACGAGCAGTACTTC
cdr3_aa: CASSNGRETNYEQYF

d_call: -
j_call: TRBJ2-5
v_call: TRBV11-2
clone_size: -
cdr3_nt: TGTGCCAGCAGCTTCCAAGAGACCCAGTACTTC
cdr3_aa: CASSFQETQYF

d_call: -
j_call: TRBJ2-7
v_call: TRBV12-5
clone_size: -
cdr3_nt: TGTGCTAGTGGTTTGGTATCTCACGAGCAGTACTTC
cdr3_aa: CASGLVSHEQYF

d_call: -
j_call: TRBJ1-3
v_call: TRBV7-9
clone_size: -
cdr3_nt: TGTGCCAGCAGCTCCAACCAATGGACAGATTCCTACTCTGGAAACACCATATATTTT
cdr3_aa: CASSSNQWTDSYSGNTIYF

d_call: TRBD2
j_call: TRBJ2-3
v_call: TRBV28
clone_size: -
cdr3_nt: TGTGCCAGCTCACCGGGACTAGGACAACCCACAGATACGCAGTATTTT
cdr3_aa: CASSPGLGQPTDTQYF

d_call: TRBD1
j_call: TRBJ2-7
v_call: TRBV19
clone_size: -
cdr3_nt: TGTGCCAGTACCATCGGGACAGGGGCGATCTACGAGCAGTACTTC
cdr3_aa: CASTIGTGAIYEQYF

d_call: TRBD2
j_call: TRBJ2-7
v_call: TRBV7-2
clone_size: -
cdr3_nt: TGTGCCAGCAGCTTACGGGCCGCGGGGGGGCTCGCCTACGAGCAGTACTTC
cdr3_aa: CASSLRAAGGLAYEQYF

d_call: -
j_call: TRBJ2-7
v_call: TRBV5-4
clone_size: once
cdr3_nt: TGTGCCAGCAGCTCCAACTCCCTAGTTTCCGAGCAGTACTTC
cdr3_aa: CASSSNSLVSEQYF

d_call: TRBD1
j_call: TRBJ2-3
v_call: TRBV18
clone_size: -
cdr3_nt: TGTGCCAGCTCACCAGACAGGGAACCAGATACGCAGTATTTT
cdr3_aa: CASSPDREPDTQYF

d_call: -
j_call: TRBJ2-3
v_call: TRBV28
clone_size: -
cdr3_nt: TGTGCCAGCAGCCTACTACTCAGGGCTAGCACAGATACGCAGTATTTT
cdr3_aa: CASSLLLRASTDTQYF

d_call: TRBD1
j_call: TRBJ2-6
v_call: TRBV14
clone_size: once
cdr3_nt: TGTGCCAGCAGCCCTGGGCCCCAGGGGGCGCGTTCTGGGGCCAACGTCCTGACTTTC
cdr3_aa: CASSPGPQGARSGANVLTF

d_call: -
j_call: TRBJ1-1
v_call: TRBV10-3
clone_size: -
cdr3_nt: TGTGCCATCAGTGAGTCAGGGAACACTGAAGCTTTCTTT
cdr3_aa: CAISESGNTEAFF

d_call: -
j_call: TRBJ1-6
v_call: TRBV30
clone_size: -
cdr3_nt: TGTGCCTGGGACCTCGGACTCGCCGGGTCACCCCTCCACTTT
cdr3_aa: CAWDLGLAGSPLHF

d_call: -
j_call: TRBJ1-6
v_call: TRBV10-1
clone_size: -
cdr3_nt: TGCGCCAGCAGTGAAGTCCGAGCCCAGGCAAATTCACCCCTCCACTTT
cdr3_aa: CASSEVRAQANSPLHF

d_call: TRBD1
j_call: TRBJ1-2
v_call: TRBV29-1
clone_size: -
cdr3_nt: TGCAGCGTTGAAGGGGGTCGACAGGGGGACTATGGCTACACCTTC
cdr3_aa: CSVEGGRQGDYGYTF

d_call: -
j_call: TRBJ2-5
v_call: TRBV10-3
clone_size: -
cdr3_nt: TGTGCCATCAGGCGGGACACTACCACGGGGTACCAAGAGACCCAGTACTTC
cdr3_aa: CAIRRDTTTGYQETQYF

d_call: -
j_call: TRBJ2-5
v_call: TRBV27
clone_size: -
cdr3_nt: TGTGCCACCCGACTAGGCGGCACGGGATCCGAGACCCAGTACTTC
cdr3_aa: CATRLGGTGSETQYF

d_call: -
j_call: TRBJ1-2
v_call: TRBV4-1
clone_size: -
cdr3_nt: TGCGCCAGCAGCCAAGATAGGAGGGCTCATTATGGCTACACCTTC
cdr3_aa: CASSQDRRAHYGYTF

d_call: -
j_call: TRBJ1-2
v_call: TRBV27
clone_size: -
cdr3_nt: TGTGCCAGCAGGAGCGCGTCTGGCTACACCTTC
cdr3_aa: CASRSASGYTF

d_call: -
j_call: TRBJ2-2
v_call: TRBV7-2
clone_size: -
cdr3_nt: TGTGCCAGCAGCATTTCAGGGGCGAGAGGGACCGGGGAGCTGTTTTTT
cdr3_aa: CASSISGARGTGELFF